This entry is about one T cell receptor beta chain. The antigen it recognizes is unknown. Base qualities are not at hand, and no much larger clone is one base apart. This entry is derived from a study of blood T cell repertoires in COVID-19 (dated by TCRdb to between 2020 and 2021). Study-level background: The collaborator samples originated in the United States, Italy and Spain and spanned the acute and convalescent phases of COVID-19. The material from the prospective study consisted of cDNA or gDNA derived from T cells, B-cell-depleted T cells, or PBMCs. Deeply sampled blood TCRbeta repertoires from subjects exposed to, actively infected with, or recovered from COVID-19 were included in the dataset. The repertoires were released in a freely available public database meant as a resource for research on the immune response to SARS-CoV-2. Samples came from the ongoing ImmuneRACE study (first 160 participants) plus 1,254 subjects from 6 global collaborators. Nearly every sample came with metadata listing a de-identified subject ID, COVID-19 status, age in years and sex. Where available, HLA class I and class II types were taken from metadata supplied by the sample provider and were not determined by assay-based typing. Results the study describes overall, beyond this receptor: The quantity of clinical and demographic metadata differed by source and by participant and was supplied without curation.

TCRbeta CDR3 regions were amplified from genomic DNA by means of the immunoSEQ Assay, a bias-controlled multiplex PCR. Processing in the source paper ran as follows. Nucleated cell counts per sample were estimated from amplification of reference gene primers within the assay. To quantify the absolute abundance of each unique TCRbeta CDR3 rearrangement, sequence reads were collapsed and filtered. For each sample, productive Simpson clonality was calculated as the square root of Simpson's diversity index over productive rearrangements. Sourced from immuneACCESS, this table was stored by TCRdb with only in-frame sequences that have V and J called. A share of the clones is absent; for the studies checked, an unresolved V gene accounts for under half, and the remainder has no known explanation. The V and J calls and clone size come from that table; D and trimming were worked out from the DNA. The sample contains 390,000 or so clones, about 89% of them found a single time. The ten biggest clones cover about 10% of the sample.

One collaborating source in Seattle enrolled patients while the patients were actively infected and followed the patients over time throughout the course of disease. Collaborating institutions collected whole blood in K2EDTA tubes following their own protocols. Collaborator samples were shipped for TCRbeta analysis as frozen whole blood, isolated PBMCs, or DNA extracted from either sample type. The CDR3, cysteine through phenylalanine, is 13 amino acids long. The only DNA kept is the CDR3, 39 bases in frame from the first base. As encoded in the germline V gene, CDR1 is KGHDR while CDR2 is SFDVKD. V and J are trimmed by 3 bases and 5 bases, and the gene matches miss 3 bases of the junction.

The rearrangement joined TRBV24-1 to TRBJ2-7, and 7 junctional nucleotides match TRBD1. The TCR originated in a woman aged 30 to 39 with COVID-19, enrolled during active disease. Sequencing used peripheral blood. The sequenced DNA is TGTGCCACCAGTGATGAACAGGGGAACGAGCAGTACTTC. This is translated as CATSDEQGNEQYF.